This T cell receptor (beta chain) was documented in a study of T cell responses to AZD1222 COVID-19 vaccine. Of note for this clone: The antigen is undetermined.

V trimming: 3 bases; J trimming: 5 bases; junction bases outside the gene matches: 3. Germline lookup yields CDR1 LNHDA and CDR2 SQIVND (reference sequence). CDR3 size: 14 residues. Notes on the study in general: Of spike-specific TCRs, nearly half reportedly target regions left unmutated in variants.

The protocol was immunoSEQ multiplex PCR, while the TCRdb copy is restricted to in-frame clones and leaves out a portion. The profile shows over 70,000 clones, about 90% of them singletons. The genes are TRBV19 and TRBJ1-4; TRBD1 aligns across 7 bases. Source: peripheral blood, taken on day 0 of MenACWY control vaccination. The sequence was obtained from an adult in good health. CDR3 bases: TGTGCCAGTAGTATGACAGGGAGGAATGAAAAACTGTTTTTT. Its translation is CASSMTGRNEKLFF.